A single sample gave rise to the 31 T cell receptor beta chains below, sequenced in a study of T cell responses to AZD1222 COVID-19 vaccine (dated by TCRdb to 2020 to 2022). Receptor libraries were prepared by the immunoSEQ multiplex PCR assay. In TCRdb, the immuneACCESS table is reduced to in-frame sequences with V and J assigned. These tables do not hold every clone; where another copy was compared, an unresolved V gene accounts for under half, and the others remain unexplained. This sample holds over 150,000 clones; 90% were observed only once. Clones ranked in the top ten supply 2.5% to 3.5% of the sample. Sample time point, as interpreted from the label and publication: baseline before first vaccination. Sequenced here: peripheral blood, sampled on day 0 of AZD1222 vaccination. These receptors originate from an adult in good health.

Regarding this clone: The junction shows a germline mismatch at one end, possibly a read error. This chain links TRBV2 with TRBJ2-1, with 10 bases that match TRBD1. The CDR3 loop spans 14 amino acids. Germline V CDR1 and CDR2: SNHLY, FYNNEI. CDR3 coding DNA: TGTGCCAGTAGTGGGGACAGGGGCTACAATGAGCAGTTCTTC. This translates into CASSGDRGYNEQFF.

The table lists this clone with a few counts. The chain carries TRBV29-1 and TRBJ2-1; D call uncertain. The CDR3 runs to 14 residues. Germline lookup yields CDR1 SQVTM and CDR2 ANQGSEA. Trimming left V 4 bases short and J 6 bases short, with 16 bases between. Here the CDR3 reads CSVVKGSVLNEQFF. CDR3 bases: TGCAGCGTTGTGAAGGGTTCGGTACTCAATGAGCAGTTCTTC.

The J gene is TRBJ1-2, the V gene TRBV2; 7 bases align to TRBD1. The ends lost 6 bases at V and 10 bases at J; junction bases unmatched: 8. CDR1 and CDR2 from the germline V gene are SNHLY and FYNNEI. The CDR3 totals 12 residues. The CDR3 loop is CASSQTGMDYTF. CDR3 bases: TGTGCCAGCAGCCAGACAGGGATGGACTACACCTTC.

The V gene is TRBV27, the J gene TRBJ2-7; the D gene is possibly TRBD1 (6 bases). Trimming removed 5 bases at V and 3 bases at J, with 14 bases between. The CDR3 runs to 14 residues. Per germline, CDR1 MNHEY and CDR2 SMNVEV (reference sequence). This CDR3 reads CASSTRTVHYEQYF. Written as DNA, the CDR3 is TGTGCCAGCAGTACCCGGACAGTGCACTACGAGCAGTACTTC.

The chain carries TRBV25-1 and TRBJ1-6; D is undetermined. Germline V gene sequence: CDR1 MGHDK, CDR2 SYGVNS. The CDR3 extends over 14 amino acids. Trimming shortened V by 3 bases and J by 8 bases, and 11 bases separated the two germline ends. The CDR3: CASSDPHPYSPLHF. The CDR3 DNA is TGTGCCAGCAGTGACCCCCATCCCTATTCACCCCTCCACTTT.

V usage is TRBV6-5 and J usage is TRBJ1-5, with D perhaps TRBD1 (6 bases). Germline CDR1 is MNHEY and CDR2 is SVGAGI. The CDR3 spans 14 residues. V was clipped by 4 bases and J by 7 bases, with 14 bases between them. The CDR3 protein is CASSFNRVGQPQHF. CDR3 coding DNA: TGTGCCAGCAGTTTTAACAGGGTGGGACAGCCCCAGCATTTT.

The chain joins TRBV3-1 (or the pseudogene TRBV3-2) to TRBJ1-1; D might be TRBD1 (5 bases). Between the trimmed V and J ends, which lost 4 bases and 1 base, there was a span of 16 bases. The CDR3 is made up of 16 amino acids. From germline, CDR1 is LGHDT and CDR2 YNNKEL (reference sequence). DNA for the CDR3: TGTGCCAGCAGCCCGCTTGGGGGGGGGTCGAACACTGAAGCTTTCTTT. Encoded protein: CASSPLGGGSNTEAFF.

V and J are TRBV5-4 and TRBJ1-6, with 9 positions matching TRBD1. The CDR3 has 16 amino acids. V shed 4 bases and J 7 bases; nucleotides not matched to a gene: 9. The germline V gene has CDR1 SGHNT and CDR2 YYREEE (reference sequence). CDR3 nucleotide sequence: TGTGCCAGCAGCCCTGGGGCCGGGACAGGGAATTCACCCCTCCACTTT. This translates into CASSPGAGTGNSPLHF. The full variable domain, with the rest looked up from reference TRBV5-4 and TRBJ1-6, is ETGVTQSPTHLIKTRGQQVTLRCSSQSGHNTVSWYQQALGQGPQFIFQYYREEENGRGNFPPRFSGLQFPNYSSELNVNALELDDSALYLCASSPGAGTGNSPLHFGNGTRLTVT.

The CDR3 DNA is TGTGCCAGCAGCCCCTCGAGCGGGGGGGCCCATGAGCAGTTCTTC. Protein product: CASSPSSGGAHEQFF. The chain combines TRBV7-2 with TRBJ2-1; 10 bases are a match to TRBD2. Germline V CDR1 and CDR2: SGHTA, FQGNSA. The CDR3 length is 15 residues. V shed 5 bases, J shed 8 bases, and the junction held 9 bases outside the gene matches.

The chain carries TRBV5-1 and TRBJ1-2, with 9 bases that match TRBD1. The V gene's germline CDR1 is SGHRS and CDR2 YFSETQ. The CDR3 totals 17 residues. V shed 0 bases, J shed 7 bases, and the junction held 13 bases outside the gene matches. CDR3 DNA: TGCGCCAGCAGCTTGGCCCCACCCTCGGACAGGGGCAGTGGCTACACCTTC. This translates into CASSLAPPSDRGSGYTF.

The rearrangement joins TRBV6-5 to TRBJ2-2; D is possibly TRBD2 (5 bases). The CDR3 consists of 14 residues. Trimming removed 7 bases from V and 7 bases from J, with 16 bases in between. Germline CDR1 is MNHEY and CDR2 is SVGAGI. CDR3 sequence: CASTPLGGSGELFF. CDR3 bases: TGTGCCAGCACCCCCCTCGGTGGGAGCGGGGAGCTGTTTTTT.

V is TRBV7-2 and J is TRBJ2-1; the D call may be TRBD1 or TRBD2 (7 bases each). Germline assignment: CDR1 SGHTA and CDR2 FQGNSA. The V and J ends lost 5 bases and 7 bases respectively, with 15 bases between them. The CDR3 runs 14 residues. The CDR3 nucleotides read TGTGCCAGCAGCCCAGGGGGGGCCAGGAATGAGCAGTTCTTC. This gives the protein CASSPGGARNEQFF.

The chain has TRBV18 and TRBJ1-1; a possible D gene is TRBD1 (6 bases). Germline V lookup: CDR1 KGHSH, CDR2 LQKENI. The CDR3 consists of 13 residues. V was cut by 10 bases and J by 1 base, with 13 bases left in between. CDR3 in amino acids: CATTQGRNTEAFF. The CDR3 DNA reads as TGTGCCACTACTCAGGGGAGGAACACTGAAGCTTTCTTT.

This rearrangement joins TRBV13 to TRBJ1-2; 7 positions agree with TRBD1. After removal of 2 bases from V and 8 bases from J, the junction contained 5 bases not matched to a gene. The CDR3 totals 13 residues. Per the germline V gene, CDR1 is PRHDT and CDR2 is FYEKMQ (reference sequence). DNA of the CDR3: TGTGCCAGCAGCTTACCGGGAGGGGGCGGCTACACCTTC. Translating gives CASSLPGGGGYTF. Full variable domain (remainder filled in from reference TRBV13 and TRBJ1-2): AAGVIQSPRHLIKEKRETATLKCYPIPRHDTVYWYQQGPGQDPQFLISFYEKMQSDKGSIPDRFSAQQFSDYHSELNMSSLELGDSALYFCASSLPGGGGYTFGSGTRLTVV.

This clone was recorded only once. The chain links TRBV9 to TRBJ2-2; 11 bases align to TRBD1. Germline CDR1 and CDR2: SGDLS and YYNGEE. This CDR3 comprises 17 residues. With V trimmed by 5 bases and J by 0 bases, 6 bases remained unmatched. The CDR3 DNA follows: TGTGCCAGCAGGTTTCGGACAGGGGGCGCGAACACCGGGGAGCTGTTTTTT. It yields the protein CASRFRTGGANTGELFF. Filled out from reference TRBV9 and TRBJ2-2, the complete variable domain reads DSGVTQTPKHLITATGQRVTLRCSPRSGDLSVYWYQQSLDQGLQFLIQYYNGEERAKGNILERFSAQQFPDLHSELNLSSLELGDSALYFCASRFRTGGANTGELFFGEGSRLTVL.

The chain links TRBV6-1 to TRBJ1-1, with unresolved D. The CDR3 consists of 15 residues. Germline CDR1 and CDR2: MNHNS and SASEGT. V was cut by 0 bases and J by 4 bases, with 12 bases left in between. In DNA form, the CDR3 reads TGTGCCAGCAGTGAAGCAATGAGGGTAAGCACTGAAGCTTTCTTT. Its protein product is CASSEAMRVSTEAFF.

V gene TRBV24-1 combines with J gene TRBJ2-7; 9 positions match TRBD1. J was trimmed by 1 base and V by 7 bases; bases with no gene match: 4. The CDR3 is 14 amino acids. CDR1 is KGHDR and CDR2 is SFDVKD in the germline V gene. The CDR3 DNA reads TGTGCCACCAGGCCGGGACAGGGATCCTACGAGCAGTACTTC. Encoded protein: CATRPGQGSYEQYF.

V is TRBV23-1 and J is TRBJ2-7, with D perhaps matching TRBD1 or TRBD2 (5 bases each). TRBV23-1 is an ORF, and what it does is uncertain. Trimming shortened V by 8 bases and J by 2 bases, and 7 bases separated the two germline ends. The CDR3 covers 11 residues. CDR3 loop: CASRGTYEQYF. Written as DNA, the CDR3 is TGCGCCAGCCGGGGCACCTACGAGCAGTACTTC.

The CDR3 sequence is CASSSDGNTEAFF. CDR3 in DNA: TGTGCCAGCAGCTCAGACGGGAACACTGAAGCTTTCTTT. The chain recombines TRBV9 with TRBJ1-1; D gene uncertain. The germline V gene encodes CDR1 SGDLS and CDR2 YYNGEE. Trimming took 4 bases from V and 1 from J, leaving 8 bases between them. The CDR3 covers 13 residues.

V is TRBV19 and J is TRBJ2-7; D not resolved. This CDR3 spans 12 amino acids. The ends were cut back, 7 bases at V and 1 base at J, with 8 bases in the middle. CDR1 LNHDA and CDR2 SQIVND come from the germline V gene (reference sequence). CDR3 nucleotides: TGTGCCAGTAACAGTGCATCCTACGAGCAGTACTTC. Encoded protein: CASNSASYEQYF.

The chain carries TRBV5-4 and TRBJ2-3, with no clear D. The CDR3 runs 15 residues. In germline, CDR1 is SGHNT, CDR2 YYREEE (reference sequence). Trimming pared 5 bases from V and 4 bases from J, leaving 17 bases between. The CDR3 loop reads CASRSEVPPPDTQYF. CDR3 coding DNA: TGTGCCAGCAGATCCGAGGTCCCCCCCCCAGATACGCAGTATTTT. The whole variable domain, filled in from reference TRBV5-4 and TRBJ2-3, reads ETGVTQSPTHLIKTRGQQVTLRCSSQSGHNTVSWYQQALGQGPQFIFQYYREEENGRGNFPPRFSGLQFPNYSSELNVNALELDDSALYLCASRSEVPPPDTQYFGPGTRLTVL.

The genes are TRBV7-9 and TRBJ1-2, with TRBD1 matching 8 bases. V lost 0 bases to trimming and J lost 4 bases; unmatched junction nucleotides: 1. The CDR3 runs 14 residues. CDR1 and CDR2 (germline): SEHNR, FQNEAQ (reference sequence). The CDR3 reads CASSLAGTGYGYTF. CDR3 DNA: TGTGCCAGCAGCTTAGCCGGGACAGGCTATGGCTACACCTTC.

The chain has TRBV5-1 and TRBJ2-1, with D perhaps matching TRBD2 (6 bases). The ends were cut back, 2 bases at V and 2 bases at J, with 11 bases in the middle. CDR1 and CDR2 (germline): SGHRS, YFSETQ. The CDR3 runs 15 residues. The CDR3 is CASSLDGSPYNEQFF. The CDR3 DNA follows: TGCGCCAGCAGCTTAGACGGGAGCCCCTACAATGAGCAGTTCTTC.

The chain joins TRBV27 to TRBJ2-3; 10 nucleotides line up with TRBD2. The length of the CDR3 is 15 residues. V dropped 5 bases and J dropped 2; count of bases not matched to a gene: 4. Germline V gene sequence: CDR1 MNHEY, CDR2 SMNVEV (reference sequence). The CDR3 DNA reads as TGTGCCAGCAGTAAAGCGGGGGGGTCCACAGATACGCAGTATTTT. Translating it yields CASSKAGGSTDTQYF.

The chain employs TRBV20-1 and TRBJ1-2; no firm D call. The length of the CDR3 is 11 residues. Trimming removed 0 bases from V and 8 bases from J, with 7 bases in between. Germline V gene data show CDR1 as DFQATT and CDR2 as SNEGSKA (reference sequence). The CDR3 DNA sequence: TGCAGTGCTAGAGATACGGAGGGCTACACCTTC. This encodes CSARDTEGYTF.

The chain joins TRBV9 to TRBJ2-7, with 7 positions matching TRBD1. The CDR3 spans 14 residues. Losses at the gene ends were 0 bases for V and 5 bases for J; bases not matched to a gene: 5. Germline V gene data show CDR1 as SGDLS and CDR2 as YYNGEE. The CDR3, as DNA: TGTGCCAGCAGCGTAGCAGGGGGTCGTAACGAGCAGTACTTC. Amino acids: CASSVAGGRNEQYF.

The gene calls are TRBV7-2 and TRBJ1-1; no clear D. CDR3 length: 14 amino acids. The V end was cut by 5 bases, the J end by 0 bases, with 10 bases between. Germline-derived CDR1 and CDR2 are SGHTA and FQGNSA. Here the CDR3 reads CASSLAAMNTEAFF. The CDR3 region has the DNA TGTGCCAGCAGCCTGGCGGCGATGAACACTGAAGCTTTCTTT.

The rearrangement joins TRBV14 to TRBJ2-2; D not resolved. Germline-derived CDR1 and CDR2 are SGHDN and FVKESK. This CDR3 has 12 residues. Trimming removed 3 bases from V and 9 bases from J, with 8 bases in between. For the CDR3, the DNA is TGTGCCAGCAGCCAGGGTCCCTGGGAGCTGTTTTTT. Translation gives CASSQGPWELFF.

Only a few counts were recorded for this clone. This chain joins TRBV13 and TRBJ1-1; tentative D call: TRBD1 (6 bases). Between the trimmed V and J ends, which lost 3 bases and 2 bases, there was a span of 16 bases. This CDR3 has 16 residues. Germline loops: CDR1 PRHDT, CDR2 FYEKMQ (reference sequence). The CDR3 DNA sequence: TGTGCCAGCAGCTTTCAGACAGGTGATACAAACACTGAAGCTTTCTTT. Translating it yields CASSFQTGDTNTEAFF.

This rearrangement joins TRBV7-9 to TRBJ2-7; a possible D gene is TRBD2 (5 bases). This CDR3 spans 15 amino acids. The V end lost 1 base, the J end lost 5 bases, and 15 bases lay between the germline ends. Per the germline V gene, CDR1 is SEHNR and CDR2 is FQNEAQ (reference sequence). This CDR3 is CASSLVASGSHEQYF. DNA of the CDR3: TGTGCCAGCAGCTTAGTAGCATCGGGGAGCCACGAGCAGTACTTC.

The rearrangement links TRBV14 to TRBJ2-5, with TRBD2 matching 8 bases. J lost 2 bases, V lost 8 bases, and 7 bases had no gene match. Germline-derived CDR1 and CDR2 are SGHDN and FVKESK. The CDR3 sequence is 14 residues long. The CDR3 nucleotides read TGTGCCAGCGACCGGGGGGGGTTTCAAGAGACCCAGTACTTC. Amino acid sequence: CASDRGGFQETQYF.